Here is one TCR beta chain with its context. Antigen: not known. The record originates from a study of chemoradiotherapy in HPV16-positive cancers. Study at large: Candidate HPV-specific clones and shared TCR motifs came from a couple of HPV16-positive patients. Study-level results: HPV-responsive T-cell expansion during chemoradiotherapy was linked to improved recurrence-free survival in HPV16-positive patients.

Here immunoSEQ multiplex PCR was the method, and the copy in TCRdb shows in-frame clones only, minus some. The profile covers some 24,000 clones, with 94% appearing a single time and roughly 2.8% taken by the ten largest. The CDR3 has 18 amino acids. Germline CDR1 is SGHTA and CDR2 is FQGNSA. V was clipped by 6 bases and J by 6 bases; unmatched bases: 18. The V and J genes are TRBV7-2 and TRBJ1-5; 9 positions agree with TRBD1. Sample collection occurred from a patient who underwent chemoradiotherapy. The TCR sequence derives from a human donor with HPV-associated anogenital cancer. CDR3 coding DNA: TGTGCCAGCAGTTCCGTCCCGGGACAGGGAATCTCTACTCAGCCCCAGCATTTT. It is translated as CASSSVPGQGISTQPQHF.